This T cell receptor (beta chain) comes out of a study of blood T cell repertoires in COVID-19. About the study: From the United States, Italy and Spain came samples of acute and convalescent COVID-19.

As originally analysed: Estimation of nucleated cell counts was performed using reference gene primer amplification. Clones were sequenced by immunoSEQ multiplex PCR, and TCRdb holds only the in-frame ones, with some missing. V, J and clone size are taken as reported in that table, and D and trimming were inferred from the DNA itself. The sample includes about 160,000 clones, roughly nine tenths of them seen just once. This clone was detected only once. V was pared by 12 bases and J by 2 bases, with 6 bases of the junction left unmatched. CDR1 and CDR2 (germline): KGHDR, SFDVKD. The CDR3 totals 12 residues. Participants spanned ages 18 to 89 years and resided in about two dozen US areas. No more than 2 weeks before study entry, exposed participants had met a case of COVID-19.

The receptor comes from a woman in her thirties or forties who had been exposed to COVID-19. The rearrangement joins TRBV24-1 to TRBJ2-7, with 7 nucleotides matching TRBD2. The sample was PBMCs or T cells enriched from blood (not recorded which). The CDR3, as DNA: TGTGCCTCTGGGAGGGCGCCCTACGAGCAGTACTTC. Translation gives CASGRAPYEQYF.